This TCR beta chain was sequenced in a study of cytomegalovirus exposure and HLA in healthy donors. Points from the study as a whole: The authors excluded some V segments, including TRBV6-2 and TRBV6-3, as indistinguishable.

The PCR employed 60 Vbeta primers together with 13 Jbeta primers. Clones were sequenced by immunoSEQ multiplex PCR, and TCRdb holds only the in-frame ones, with some missing. Here the sample spans around 200,000 clones, 70% to 90% being singletons. The germline V gene has CDR1 SEHNR and CDR2 FQNEAQ (reference sequence). Trimming cost V 5 bases and J 5 bases, with 9 bases left between them. This CDR3 is built from 13 residues. As for this clone: Antigen: not known.

This rearrangement joins TRBV7-9 to TRBJ2-2, with D uncertain. Sequenced material: PBMCs. This TCR derives from a woman in her forties or fifties in good health and CMV-seronegative. The CDR3 protein is CASSPARTGELFF. In DNA, the CDR3 is TGTGCCAGCAGCCCCGCCCGGACCGGGGAGCTGTTTTTT.